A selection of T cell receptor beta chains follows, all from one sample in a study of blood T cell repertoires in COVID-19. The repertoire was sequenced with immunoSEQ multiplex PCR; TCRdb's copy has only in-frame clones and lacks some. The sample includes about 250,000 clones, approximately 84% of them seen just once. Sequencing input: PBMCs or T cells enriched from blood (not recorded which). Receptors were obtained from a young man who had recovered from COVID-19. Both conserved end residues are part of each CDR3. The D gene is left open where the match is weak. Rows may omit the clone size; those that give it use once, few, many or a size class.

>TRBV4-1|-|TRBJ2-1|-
CASSPEPEYNEQFF
TGCGCCAGCAGCCCCGAGCCGGAGTACAATGAGCAGTTCTTC
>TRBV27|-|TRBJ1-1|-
CASSSPYGGVTEAFF
TGTGCCAGCAGTTCCCCATACGGGGGGGTCACTGAAGCTTTCTTT
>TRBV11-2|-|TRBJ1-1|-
CASSLERRIEAFF
TGTGCCAGCAGCTTAGAGCGGAGAATTGAAGCTTTCTTT
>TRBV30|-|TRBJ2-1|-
CAWSVGYRYNEQFF
TGTGCCTGGAGTGTAGGTTACAGGTACAATGAGCAGTTCTTC
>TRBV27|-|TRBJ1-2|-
CASSLSSGSLYGYTF
TGTGCCAGCAGTTTATCGTCGGGGTCCCTCTATGGCTACACCTTC
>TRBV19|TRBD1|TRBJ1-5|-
CASRTTGGSNQPQHF
TGTGCCAGTAGAACCACAGGGGGGAGCAATCAGCCCCAGCATTTT
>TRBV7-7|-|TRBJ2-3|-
CASSLAVGSDTQYF
TGTGCTAGCAGCTTAGCCGTCGGTTCGGATACGCAGTATTTT
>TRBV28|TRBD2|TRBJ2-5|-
CASSLGGEVGETQYF
TGTGCCAGCAGCCTGGGAGGGGAGGTCGGAGAGACCCAGTACTTC
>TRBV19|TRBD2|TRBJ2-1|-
CASRPSSSGMGEQFF
TGTGCCAGTAGGCCATCGAGTAGCGGGATGGGCGAGCAGTTCTTC
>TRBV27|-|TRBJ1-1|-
CASRHNRDTEAFF
TGTGCCAGCAGGCATAACCGGGACACTGAAGCTTTCTTT
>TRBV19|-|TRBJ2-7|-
CASSTQGNSYEQYF
TGTGCCAGTAGTACTCAGGGTAACAGCTACGAGCAGTACTTC
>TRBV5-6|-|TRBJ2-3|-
CASSLDPYPTEDTDTQYF
TGTGCCAGCAGCTTGGATCCCTATCCGACAGAAGACACAGATACGCAGTATTTT
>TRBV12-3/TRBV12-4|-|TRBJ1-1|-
CASSPASGEAFF
TGTGCCAGCAGTCCCGCCAGTGGTGAAGCTTTCTTT
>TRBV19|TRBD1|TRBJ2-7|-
CASSPTGTGGGEQYF
TGTGCCAGTAGTCCAACGGGGACAGGCGGCGGGGAGCAGTACTTC
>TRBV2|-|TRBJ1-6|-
CASSGQGSSPLHF
TGTGCCAGCAGTGGGCAGGGGAGTTCACCCCTCCACTTT
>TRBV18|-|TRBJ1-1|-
CASSVQGSMNTEAFF
TGTGCCAGCTCAGTACAGGGATCGATGAACACTGAAGCTTTCTTT
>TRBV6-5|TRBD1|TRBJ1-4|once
CASLPGQGGEKLFF
TGTGCCAGCCTTCCGGGACAGGGGGGGGAAAAACTGTTTTTT
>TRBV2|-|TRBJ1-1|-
CASSGEGQATEAFF
TGTGCCAGCAGTGGAGAGGGCCAGGCCACTGAAGCTTTCTTT
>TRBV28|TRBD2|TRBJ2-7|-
CASSLVAGGNHYEQYF
TGTGCCAGCAGTTTAGTAGCGGGAGGGAACCATTACGAGCAGTACTTC
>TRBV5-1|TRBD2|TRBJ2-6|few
CASSFPGLAGMSSGANVLTF
TGCGCCAGCAGCTTTCCAGGACTAGCGGGAATGAGCTCTGGGGCCAACGTCCTGACTTTC
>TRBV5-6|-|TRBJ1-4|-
CASSSGSNEKLFF
TGTGCCAGCAGCTCGGGGTCTAATGAAAAACTGTTTTTT
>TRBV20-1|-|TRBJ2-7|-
CSASIRFDTYEQYF
TGCAGTGCTAGTATCCGTTTCGACACCTACGAGCAGTACTTC
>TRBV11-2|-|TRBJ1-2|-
CASSSSPGNSYYGYTF
TGTGCCAGCAGCTCTAGCCCGGGAAATTCGTACTATGGCTACACCTTC
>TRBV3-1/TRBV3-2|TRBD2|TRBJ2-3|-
CASSQRAERGHTDTQYF
TGTGCCAGCAGCCAACGCGCGGAGCGGGGCCACACAGATACGCAGTATTTT
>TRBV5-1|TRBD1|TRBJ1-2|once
CASSFGQGDYYGYTF
TGCGCCAGCAGCTTCGGACAGGGGGACTATTATGGCTACACCTTC
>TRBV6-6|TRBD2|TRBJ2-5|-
CASSATSGGTRGTQYF
TGTGCCAGCAGCGCAACTAGCGGGGGCACGAGGGGGACCCAGTACTTC
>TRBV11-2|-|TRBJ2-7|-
CASSLGGGSTEQYF
TGTGCCAGCAGCTTAGGGGGAGGCTCTACGGAGCAGTACTTC
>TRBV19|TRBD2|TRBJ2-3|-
CASSIRAGISTDTQYF
TGTGCCAGTAGTATTAGAGCGGGGATTAGCACAGATACGCAGTATTTT
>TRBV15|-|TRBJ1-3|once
CATSSSGAFLFPGNTIYF
TGTGCCACCAGCTCATCTGGGGCCTTTCTCTTTCCTGGAAACACCATATATTTT
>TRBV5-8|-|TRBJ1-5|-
CASSLDPRDTGWNQPQHF
TGTGCCAGCAGCTTGGATCCCCGGGACACAGGTTGGAATCAGCCCCAGCATTTT
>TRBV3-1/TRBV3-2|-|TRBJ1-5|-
CASSAGRNQPQHF
TGTGCCAGCAGCGCAGGGCGCAATCAGCCCCAGCATTTT
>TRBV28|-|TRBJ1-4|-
CASSLGQDNEKLFF
TGTGCCAGCAGTTTGGGGCAGGATAACGAAAAACTGTTTTTT
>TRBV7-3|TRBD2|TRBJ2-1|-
CASSSSGNNEQFF
TGTGCCAGCAGCAGTAGCGGGAACAATGAGCAGTTCTTC
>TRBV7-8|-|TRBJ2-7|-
CASSLEAAGSYEQYF
TGTGCCAGCAGCCTCGAGGCAGCTGGGTCCTACGAGCAGTACTTC
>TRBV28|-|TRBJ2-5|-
CASSLRVQETQYF
TGTGCCAGCAGTTTGAGGGTTCAAGAGACCCAGTACTTC
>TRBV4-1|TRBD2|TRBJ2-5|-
CASKQGAAGGLETQYF
TGCGCCAGCAAACAAGGGGCAGCGGGGGGGCTCGAGACCCAGTACTTC
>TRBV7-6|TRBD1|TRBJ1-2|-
CASSPDRDPYGYTF
TGTGCCAGCAGCCCGGACAGGGATCCCTATGGCTACACCTTC
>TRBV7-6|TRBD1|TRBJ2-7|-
CASSLDQPGQGVYEQYF
TGTGCCAGCAGCTTAGATCAGCCGGGACAGGGGGTCTACGAGCAGTACTTC
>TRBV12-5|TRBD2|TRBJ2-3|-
CASSGTGGADTQYF
TGTGCTAGTTCCGGGACGGGGGGAGCAGATACGCAGTATTTT
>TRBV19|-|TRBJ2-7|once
CASSIGLRYSDEQYF
TGTGCCAGTAGTATTGGGCTACGCTATAGTGACGAGCAGTACTTC
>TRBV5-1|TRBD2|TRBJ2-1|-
CASSGGLAENNEQFF
TGCGCCAGCAGCGGGGGACTAGCGGAAAACAATGAGCAGTTCTTC
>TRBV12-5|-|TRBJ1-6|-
CASGWILGQPNSPLHF
TGTGCTAGTGGTTGGATACTAGGACAGCCCAATTCACCCCTCCACTTT
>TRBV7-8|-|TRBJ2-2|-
CASSPGGIGELFF
TGTGCCAGCAGCCCCGGTGGTATCGGGGAGCTGTTTTTT
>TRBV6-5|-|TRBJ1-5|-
CASSSARVSNQPQHF
TGTGCCAGCAGCTCGGCGAGGGTTAGCAATCAGCCCCAGCATTTT
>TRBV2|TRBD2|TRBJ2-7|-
CASSLGASGTYEQYF
TGTGCCAGCAGCCTAGGGGCTAGCGGGACCTACGAGCAGTACTTC
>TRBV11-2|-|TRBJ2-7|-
CASSLVEGGYEQYF
TGTGCCAGCAGCTTAGTGGAGGGGGGGTACGAGCAGTACTTC
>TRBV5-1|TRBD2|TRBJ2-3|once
CASSIAGENTDTQYF
TGCGCCAGCAGCATAGCGGGGGAGAACACAGATACGCAGTATTTT